The 15 T cell receptor beta chains given below trace back to one sample, sequenced in a study of blood T cells in healthy people across ages (dated by TCRdb to between 2015 and 2017). The method was 5' RACE. The sequencer was an Illumina HiSeq 2500. A second PCR of about 7 to 12 cycles was run with a J-beta primer mix and a sample-barcoded 5' primer. TCRdb ran its own pipeline on the public reads, namely fastp trimming at Q25 and MiXCR clone calling, and kept in-frame beta chains. Every entry covers one CDR3 protein and lists the most common genes and DNA from its rows. Across this sample there are about 680,000 distinct CDR3 sequences, with about half seen only once. Under 35% of the sample is in the top ten clones. Sequencing input: blood. The receptors stem from a woman aged 60-75 years in good health.

The table lists this clonotype with a few counts. This chain joins TRBV12-3 or TRBV12-4 and TRBJ1-2, with D perhaps matching TRBD1 (6 bases). V dropped 3 bases and J dropped 8 bases, with 16 bases sitting between them. The CDR3 spans 14 residues. CDR3 sequence (DNA): TGTGCCAGCAGTTTGGACCTCAGGGGCATCGGCTACACCTTC. Amino acid sequence: CASSLDLRGIGYTF.

V gene TRBV9 combines with J gene TRBJ1-1; maybe TRBD1 (5 bases). The CDR3 consists of 16 residues. Germline loops: CDR1 SGDLS, CDR2 YYNGEE. The V end lost 0 bases, the J end lost 1 base, and 13 bases lay between the germline ends. For the CDR3, the DNA is TGTGCCAGCAGCGTAGCTCGGCAGGGCGGGAACACTGAAGCTTTCTTT. It translates to CASSVARQGGNTEAFF.

The rearrangement links TRBV28 to TRBJ2-7; the D gene is possibly TRBD1 (5 bases). The CDR3 sequence is 15 residues long. V dropped 4 bases and J dropped 2 bases, with 15 bases sitting between them. Germline V lookup: CDR1 MDHEN, CDR2 SYDVKM. The CDR3: CASSSQGVPTYEQYF. Written as DNA, the CDR3 is TGTGCCAGCAGTTCCCAAGGGGTACCTACCTACGAGCAGTACTTC. Full variable domain (missing parts from reference TRBV28 and TRBJ2-7): DVKVTQSSRYLVKRTGEKVFLECVQDMDHENMFWYRQDPGLGLRLIYFSYDVKMKEKGDIPEGYSVSREKKERFSLILESASTNQTSMYLCASSSQGVPTYEQYFGPGTRLTVT.

At least ten counts were recorded for this clonotype. The chain couples TRBV28 to TRBJ2-5; 10 nucleotides match TRBD2. Germline CDR1 reads MDHEN; CDR2 reads SYDVKM. The CDR3 runs to 15 residues. The junction had 6 bases not matched to a gene; V was cut back by 3 bases and J by 5 bases. The CDR3 nucleotides are TGTGCCAGCAGTTTCCCAAGACTAGCGGGCGAGACCCAGTACTTC. This translates into CASSFPRLAGETQYF.

Concerning this clonotype itself: The junction departs from germline at one end; a sequencing error may be responsible. The chain uses TRBV5-1 and TRBJ2-1; 7 nucleotides match TRBD1. The CDR3 has 13 amino acids. Germline V gives CDR1 SGHRS, CDR2 YFSETQ. The DNA for the CDR3 is TGCGCCAGCAGCTCCGACAGGGCCAATGGGCAGTTCTTC. Translation gives CASSSDRANGQFF. The entire variable domain, with the rest obtained from reference TRBV5-1 and TRBJ2-1, is as follows: KAGVTQTPRYLIKTRGQQVTLSCSPISGHRSVSWYQQTPGQGLQFLFEYFSETQRNKGNFPGRFSGRQFSNSRSEMNVSTLELGDSALYLCASSSDRANGQFFGPGTRLTVL.

This chain links TRBV20-1 with TRBJ1-5, with D uncertain. Germline V gene lookup returns CDR1 DFQATT and CDR2 SNEGSKA (reference sequence). V lost 1 base, J lost 4 bases, and 11 bases lay in between. This CDR3 has 14 amino acids. CDR3 in amino acids: CSARGQTKNQPQHF. The CDR3 region has the DNA TGCAGTGCTAGAGGACAAACGAAAAATCAGCCCCAGCATTTT.

The chain has TRBV7-2 and TRBJ2-3; 8 bases are shared with TRBD1. The CDR3 has 14 residues. V was pared by 6 bases and J by 5 bases, with 7 bases of the junction left unmatched. Per germline, CDR1 SGHTA and CDR2 FQGNSA. CDR3 region: CASRQGAEEDTQYF. The CDR3 nucleotides are TGTGCCAGCAGGCAGGGGGCTGAGGAAGATACGCAGTATTTT.

This chain joins TRBV20-1 and TRBJ2-3; D is perhaps TRBD2 (5 bases). Trimming stripped 5 bases from V and 3 bases from J, with 12 bases between. This CDR3 comprises 13 residues. The V gene's germline CDR1 is DFQATT and CDR2 SNEGSKA (reference sequence). CDR3 coding DNA: TGCAGTGCTGAGGGCCCGGGGACAGATACGCAGTATTTT. It yields the protein CSAEGPGTDTQYF.

In its sample, this clonotype was seen a few times. For the CDR3, the DNA is TGCGCCAGCAGCCCAGAAGCGGGAGGGTTTGGTAATGAGCAGTTCTTC. It encodes CASSPEAGGFGNEQFF. The genes are TRBV4-3 and TRBJ2-1, with 10 bases fitting TRBD2. The germline V gene encodes CDR1 LGHNA and CDR2 YSLEER. V gave up 4 bases and J gave up 7 bases; unmatched junction bases: 10. The CDR3 runs 16 residues.

This clonotype was detected ten times or more. This chain's CDR3 is CSVARGLAVYEQYF. The CDR3 nucleotides read TGCAGCGTTGCTCGTGGACTAGCGGTCTACGAGCAGTACTTC. The chain joins TRBV29-1 to TRBJ2-7; 10 bases line up with TRBD2. The CDR3 is made up of 14 amino acids. The trim removed 4 bases at V and 3 bases at J, leaving 6 bases unmatched. The germline V gene has CDR1 SQVTM and CDR2 ANQGSEA.

The rearrangement joins TRBV30 to TRBJ1-1; TRBD1 aligns across 11 bases. The CDR3 runs to 14 residues. With V trimmed by 3 bases and J by 5 bases, 5 bases remained unmatched. Per the germline V gene, CDR1 is GTSNPN and CDR2 is SVGIG (reference sequence). The CDR3, as DNA: TGTGCCTGGAGGGGGGACAGGGGGTATACTGAAGCTTTCTTT. It yields the protein CAWRGDRGYTEAFF.

The V gene is TRBV6-6, the J gene TRBJ2-7, with D uncertain. V dropped 6 bases and J dropped 0 bases, with 12 bases sitting between them. This CDR3 has 14 amino acids. Per germline, CDR1 MNHNY and CDR2 SVGAGI (reference sequence). In DNA form, the CDR3 reads TGTGCCAGCAGCCCCATCGAGACCTCCTACGAGCAGTACTTC. Protein sequence: CASSPIETSYEQYF.

This clonotype was seen at least ten times. CDR3 loop: CASSPPSHHTDTQYF. In DNA form, the CDR3 reads TGTGCCAGCAGTCCTCCGTCCCACCACACAGATACGCAGTATTTT. This chain uses TRBV28 with TRBJ2-3; D gene unclear. V dropped 5 bases and J dropped 2 bases, with 14 bases sitting between them. The CDR3 sequence is 15 residues long. Germline CDR1 MDHEN, CDR2 SYDVKM.

V is TRBV4-3 and J is TRBJ1-5; possible D gene TRBD1, 6 bases. This CDR3 spans 15 amino acids. The germline gives CDR1 LGHNA, CDR2 YSLEER. V dropped 0 bases and J dropped 5 bases, with 11 bases sitting between them. CDR3 coding DNA: TGCGCCAGCAGCCAAGATGTGAGGGGGGATCAGCCCCAGCATTTT. This codes for CASSQDVRGDQPQHF.

The chain joins TRBV20-1 to TRBJ2-1, with D perhaps matching TRBD2 (6 bases). The CDR3 extends over 15 amino acids. V lost 7 bases, J lost 5 bases, and 21 bases lay in between. CDR1 and CDR2 (germline): DFQATT, SNEGSKA (reference sequence). CDR3 loop: CSVKPYERVNNEQFF. CDR3 sequence (DNA): TGCAGTGTAAAACCCTACGAGCGGGTAAACAATGAGCAGTTCTTC.